Following are 31 T cell receptor beta chains from one sample sequenced in a study of cytomegalovirus exposure and HLA in healthy donors. In the PCR, 60 Vbeta and 13 Jbeta primers were used. Generated by immunoSEQ multiplex PCR, the TCRdb table keeps only in-frame clones and is missing some. The data contain 65,000 or so clones, around 80% of them singletons. The material sequenced was PBMCs. These TCRs come from a girl between 10 and 17 years old in good health and CMV-seropositive.

The chain is built from TRBV4-1 and TRBJ1-1, with TRBD1 matching 9 bases. Trimming cost V 4 bases and J 1 base; bases outside gene matches: 4. From germline, CDR1 is MGHRA and CDR2 YSYEKL. The CDR3 totals 15 residues. The CDR3 DNA reads as TGCGCCAGCAGCCCAAGGGACAGGGCGAACACTGAAGCTTTCTTT. Its protein product is CASSPRDRANTEAFF.

This chain joins TRBV15 and TRBJ2-3; 7 bases match TRBD2. CDR1 and CDR2 from the germline V gene are LNHNV and YYDKDF (reference sequence). V shed 5 bases and J 2 bases; nucleotides not matched to a gene: 10. This CDR3 spans 16 amino acids. The CDR3, as DNA: TGTGCCACCAGCTGGGGCGGCGGGACTACCACAGATACGCAGTATTTT. It encodes CATSWGGGTTTDTQYF.

This sequence joins TRBV5-1 and TRBJ1-1, with D possibly matching TRBD1 (6 bases). The germline CDR1 and CDR2 sequences are SGHRS and YFSETQ. Between the trimmed V and J ends, which lost 2 bases and 0 bases, there was a span of 11 bases. The CDR3 totals 15 residues. CDR3 DNA sequence: TGCGCCAGCAGCTTCGGGACACCACTGAACACTGAAGCTTTCTTT. Encoded protein: CASSFGTPLNTEAFF. The full variable domain, with the rest looked up from reference TRBV5-1 and TRBJ1-1, is KAGVTQTPRYLIKTRGQQVTLSCSPISGHRSVSWYQQTPGQGLQFLFEYFSETQRNKGNFPGRFSGRQFSNSRSEMNVSTLELGDSALYLCASSFGTPLNTEAFFGQGTRLTVV.

The chain links TRBV25-1 to TRBJ1-4; a weak D match, TRBD1 (5 bases). The CDR3 totals 14 residues. V was shortened by 5 bases and J by 5 bases, with 12 bases between the two germline ends. CDR1 and CDR2 (germline): MGHDK, SYGVNS. Here the CDR3 reads CASSIQGGNEKLFF. The CDR3 coding sequence is TGTGCCAGCAGTATTCAGGGTGGAAATGAAAAACTGTTTTTT.

This chain joins TRBV25-1 and TRBJ2-7; 9 bases are shared with TRBD1. Germline V gives CDR1 MGHDK, CDR2 SYGVNS. The CDR3 runs 15 residues. Unmatched junction bases numbered 9, after V lost 4 bases and J lost 5 bases. This chain's CDR3 is CASSAPGTGSHEQYF. For the CDR3, the DNA is TGTGCCAGCAGTGCCCCCGGGACAGGGTCCCACGAGCAGTACTTC.

The rearrangement joins TRBV27 to TRBJ1-2, with D possibly being TRBD1 (5 bases). Per germline, CDR1 MNHEY and CDR2 SMNVEV (reference sequence). The CDR3 sequence is 12 residues long. The DNA for the CDR3 is TGTGGGGCGGGGCTTTCTAACTATGGCTACACCTTC. This codes for CGAGLSNYGYTF.

The chain has TRBV30 and TRBJ2-5, with D perhaps matching TRBD1 (7 bases). V was trimmed by 4 bases and J by 7 bases, leaving 13 bases between them. The CDR3 length is 12 residues. Per germline, CDR1 GTSNPN and CDR2 SVGIG (reference sequence). CDR3: CAWNAGQMTQYF. As DNA, the CDR3 is TGTGCCTGGAACGCGGGACAGATGACCCAGTACTTC.

J is TRBJ1-1 and V is TRBV6-5; D may be TRBD1 (6 bases). Trimming took off 9 bases at V and 8 bases at J, with 16 bases between the two ends. CDR1 is MNHEY and CDR2 is SVGAGI in the germline V gene. This CDR3 has 12 amino acids. CDR3: CASTDPGQEAFF. The DNA for the CDR3 is TGTGCCAGTACCGATCCGGGACAAGAAGCTTTCTTT.

This chain links TRBV5-4 with TRBJ2-3, with TRBD1 matching over 8 bases. The CDR3 runs 14 residues. V shed 0 bases, J shed 4 bases, and the junction held 1 base outside the gene matches. Per the germline V gene, CDR1 is SGHNT and CDR2 is YYREEE (reference sequence). The CDR3, as DNA: TGTGCCAGCAGCTTGGGACAGGGGTCAGATACGCAGTATTTT. Translated, it gives CASSLGQGSDTQYF.

The CDR3 DNA sequence: TGTGCCAGTAGTATGGGGACAGTCCATTCACCCCTCCACTTT. This sequence encodes CASSMGTVHSPLHF. The gene calls are TRBV19 and TRBJ1-6, with 7 bases aligning to TRBD1. In germline, CDR1 is LNHDA, CDR2 SQIVND (reference sequence). The CDR3 extends over 14 amino acids. J gave up 8 bases and V 3 bases, and 4 bases lay outside the gene matches.

By sample share, this clone is medium-sized. The rearrangement uses TRBV27 and TRBJ1-1; 8 bases are shared with TRBD1. The CDR3 has 14 amino acids. V shed 4 bases and J 3 bases; nucleotides not matched to a gene: 4. Germline assignment: CDR1 MNHEY and CDR2 SMNVEV (reference sequence). The CDR3 protein is CASSSPDRDTEAFF. The CDR3 DNA reads as TGTGCCAGCAGTTCTCCGGACAGGGACACTGAAGCTTTCTTT.

The V gene is TRBV7-2, the J gene TRBJ2-1, with D possibly being TRBD2 (5 bases). The CDR3 consists of 14 residues. CDR1 and CDR2 (germline): SGHTA, FQGNSA. V lost 5 bases to trimming and J lost 6 bases, with 14 bases between them. The CDR3 sequence is CASSPDSSLNEQFF. For the CDR3, the DNA is TGTGCCAGCAGCCCGGACTCGTCCCTCAATGAGCAGTTCTTC.

The chain recombines TRBV6-4 with TRBJ2-3; 10 bases are shared with TRBD2. The germline CDR1 and CDR2 sequences are MRHNA and SNTAGT. The CDR3 consists of 14 residues. V shed 5 bases, J shed 4 bases, and the junction held 3 bases outside the gene matches. The CDR3 sequence is CASSSSGGADTQYF. CDR3 DNA: TGTGCCAGCAGTTCCAGCGGGGGGGCAGATACGCAGTATTTT.

This sequence joins TRBV30 and TRBJ2-3; 13 bases are shared with TRBD2. The germline V gene has CDR1 GTSNPN and CDR2 SVGIG (reference sequence). CDR3 length equals 15 residues. J lost 8 bases, V lost 3 bases, and 8 bases had no gene match. The CDR3: CAWSQTSGGAGTQYF. For the CDR3, the DNA is TGTGCCTGGAGCCAAACTAGCGGGGGGGCCGGTACGCAGTATTTT.

The chain combines TRBV14 with TRBJ2-5, with a weak D call TRBD1 (5 bases). V was pared by 1 base and J by 4 bases, with 10 bases between. CDR1 and CDR2 (germline): SGHDN, FVKESK. The CDR3 covers 14 residues. The CDR3 loop is CASSQANTGETQYF. Here the CDR3 DNA reads TGTGCCAGCAGCCAAGCGAATACAGGAGAGACCCAGTACTTC.

The chain joins TRBV4-1 to TRBJ1-1, with unresolved D. Per the germline V gene, CDR1 is MGHRA and CDR2 is YSYEKL. The CDR3 runs 14 residues. Between the trimmed V and J ends, which lost 3 bases and 5 bases, there was a span of 13 bases. The CDR3 nucleotides read TGCGCCAGCAGCCAGGAGGCCCGGTGGACTGAAGCTTTCTTT. Its protein is CASSQEARWTEAFF.

The CDR3 DNA is TGTGCCAGTAGCCAGGACAGGAATGGAAGAGGCGAAGCTTTCTTT. Its protein product is CASSQDRNGRGEAFF. The V call is TRBV19, the J call TRBJ1-1; 7 bases line up with TRBD1. The length of the CDR3 is 15 residues. V lost 6 bases, J lost 8 bases, and 15 bases stayed unmatched. Germline values: CDR1 LNHDA, CDR2 SQIVND (reference sequence).

V and J are TRBV12-5 and TRBJ2-1, with 13 positions matching TRBD2. With 1 base clipped from V and 6 bases from J, the junction kept 0 bases outside the gene matches. CDR3 length: 15 residues. Germline CDR1 reads LGHNT; CDR2 reads FRNRAP. Here the CDR3 reads CASGLGTSGSNEQFF. CDR3 sequence (DNA): TGTGCTAGTGGTTTGGGGACTAGCGGGAGCAATGAGCAGTTCTTC.

The chain joins TRBV7-2 to TRBJ1-1; D might be TRBD1 (5 bases). V was trimmed by 1 base and J by 5 bases, leaving 11 bases between them. Per the germline V gene, CDR1 is SGHTA and CDR2 is FQGNSA. This CDR3 comprises 14 residues. The CDR3 nucleotides are TGTGCCAGCAGCTTAGTAAAGGGGCGGACTGAAGCTTTCTTT. Protein product: CASSLVKGRTEAFF.

This clone turned up a few times. The CDR3 protein is CTSSQEGVASTDTQYF. CDR3 coding DNA: TGCACCAGCAGCCAAGAAGGGGTCGCTAGCACAGATACGCAGTATTTT. The chain uses TRBV1 and TRBJ2-3; the table's D call TRBD1 went unverified against the DNA. TRBV1 is a listed pseudogene. The CDR3 is 16 amino acids.

CDR3 in DNA: TGCGCCAGCAGCTCGGACAGGGGCGCGACTGAAGCTTTCTTT. Protein: CASSSDRGATEAFF. The chain has TRBV5-1 and TRBJ1-1; the match to TRBD1 covers 9 bases. The V segment lost 3 bases and the J segment 5 bases; nucleotides outside the gene matches: 5. In germline, CDR1 is SGHRS, CDR2 YFSETQ. CDR3 length: 14 residues.

V and J are TRBV29-1 and TRBJ2-5, with D possibly being TRBD1 (5 bases). This CDR3 has 14 residues. Between the trimmed V and J ends, which lost 3 bases and 1 base, there was a span of 12 bases. Germline values: CDR1 SQVTM, CDR2 ANQGSEA. Here the CDR3 DNA reads TGCAGCGTTGATGAAGACAGCGCCCAAGAGACCCAGTACTTC. Its translation is CSVDEDSAQETQYF. The full variable domain, with the rest looked up from reference TRBV29-1 and TRBJ2-5, is SAVISQKPSRDICQRGTSLTIQCQVDSQVTMMFWYRQQPGQSLTLIATANQGSEATYESGFVIDKFPISRPNLTFSTLTVSNMSPEDSSIYLCSVDEDSAQETQYFGPGTRLLVL.

The rearrangement links TRBV6-4 to TRBJ1-1; D unclear. Between the trimmed V and J ends, which lost 0 bases and 2 bases, there was a span of 7 bases. In germline, CDR1 is MRHNA, CDR2 SNTAGT. The CDR3 spans 14 residues. In nucleotides, the CDR3 is TGTGCCAGCAGTGACTCGAACAGAAACACTGAAGCTTTCTTT. Protein: CASSDSNRNTEAFF.

The chain joins TRBV7-2 to TRBJ2-1, with D maybe TRBD1 (6 bases). With 5 bases removed from V and 0 bases from J, the gap between germline ends came to 23 bases. Germline V CDR1 and CDR2: SGHTA, FQGNSA. CDR3 length equals 19 residues. The CDR3 sequence is CASSPHPTGITSSYNEQFF. DNA for the CDR3: TGTGCCAGCAGCCCACACCCAACAGGGATCACCAGCTCCTACAATGAGCAGTTCTTC.

The chain is built from TRBV9 and TRBJ2-3, with 13 bases matching TRBD2. The germline V gene encodes CDR1 SGDLS and CDR2 YYNGEE. The CDR3 is 19 amino acids. The trim removed 1 base at V and 2 bases at J, leaving 10 bases unmatched. The CDR3: CASSVRLAGGGAHTDTQYF. Written as DNA, the CDR3 is TGTGCCAGCAGCGTAAGACTAGCGGGAGGCGGGGCACACACAGATACGCAGTATTTT.

The genes are TRBV30 and TRBJ2-1; 8 bases map to TRBD2. The CDR3 loop spans 13 amino acids. Trimming took 1 base from V and 7 from J; bases not matched to a gene: 3. CDR1 and CDR2 (germline): GTSNPN, SVGIG (reference sequence). CDR3 loop: CAWSAIAGNEQFF. CDR3 nucleotide sequence: TGTGCCTGGAGTGCAATAGCGGGGAATGAGCAGTTCTTC.

The chain joins TRBV7-8 to TRBJ1-5; possible D gene TRBD1, 5 bases. The CDR3 length is 15 residues. Germline CDR1 reads SGHVS; CDR2 reads FQNEAQ. With 1 base removed from V and 2 bases from J, the gap between germline ends came to 9 bases. CDR3 region: CASSLGRVGNQPQHF. The CDR3 DNA is TGTGCCAGCAGCTTAGGCAGGGTCGGCAATCAGCCCCAGCATTTT.

Only one count was recorded for this clone. The rearrangement joins TRBV5-1 to TRBJ1-2, with D possibly TRBD1 on 5 matching bases. Germline V gene data show CDR1 as SGHRS and CDR2 as YFSETQ. Between the trimmed V and J ends, which lost 1 base and 6 bases, there was a span of 7 bases. This CDR3 spans 12 amino acids. CDR3 sequence (DNA): TGCGCCAGCAGCTTGAAAGGGGATGGCTACACCTTC. As protein: CASSLKGDGYTF.

CDR3 residues: CASSLYGTGGNTF. CDR3 DNA: TGTGCCAGCAGCCTCTATGGGACAGGGGGAAACACCTTC. V is TRBV5-4 and J is TRBJ1-2; 11 nucleotides align to TRBD1. This CDR3 is 13 amino acids long. V lost 4 bases, J lost 12 bases, and 8 bases stayed unmatched. Germline V gives CDR1 SGHNT, CDR2 YYREEE (reference sequence).

The chain employs TRBV5-1 and TRBJ2-1; 11 nucleotides match TRBD2. The germline gives CDR1 SGHRS, CDR2 YFSETQ. The CDR3 covers 15 residues. V was clipped by 4 bases and J by 5 bases; unmatched bases: 5. CDR3 amino acids: CASSLGTSGDNEQFF. As DNA, the CDR3 is TGCGCCAGCAGCCTCGGGACTAGCGGCGACAATGAGCAGTTCTTC.

On this clone: This same CDR3 is encoded by further DNA sequences in the sample. The chain recombines TRBV7-2 with TRBJ2-1; D ambiguous. Trimming stripped 5 bases from V and 3 bases from J, with 8 bases between. CDR3 length: 13 amino acids. Germline V gene lookup returns CDR1 SGHTA and CDR2 FQGNSA. The CDR3 DNA reads TGTGCCAGCAGCCTCACGGGCTACAATGAGCAGTTCTTC. Protein product: CASSLTGYNEQFF. Supplemented by reference TRBV7-2 and TRBJ2-1, the full variable domain reads GAGVSQSPSNKVTEKGKDVELRCDPISGHTALYWYRQSLGQGLEFLIYFQGNSAPDKSGLPSDRFSAERTGGSVSTLTIQRTQQEDSAVYLCASSLTGYNEQFFGPGTRLTVL.